The next 11 T cell receptor beta chains were all read from a single sample in a study of CD8 T cells in ankylosing spondylitis. From the 5' RACE reads, TCRdb called clonotypes with MiXCR, one entry per CDR3 protein. This table holds about 780 distinct CDR3 sequences, approximately 2.4% found once. Sequences were obtained from blood, either unsorted or a sorted T cell fraction (not recorded which). These TCRs come from a male donor with ankylosing spondylitis or in good health (not recorded which).

By proportion, this clonotype is medium-sized. This chain links TRBV5-8 with TRBJ1-3; TRBD1 agrees at 8 bases. The CDR3 extends over 15 amino acids. CDR1 is SGHTS and CDR2 is YDEGEE in the germline V gene. The J segment lost 3 bases and the V segment lost 4 bases, leaving 6 bases of the junction unmatched. This CDR3 is CASSKTGDIGNTIYF. As DNA, the CDR3 is TGTGCCAGCAGCAAGACAGGGGACATTGGAAACACCATATATTTT.

The J gene is TRBJ2-6, the V gene TRBV9; TRBD1 might be the D (6 bases). Germline V gene sequence: CDR1 SGDLS, CDR2 YYNGEE. The CDR3 spans 15 residues. V was shortened by 0 bases and J by 3 bases, with 7 bases between the two germline ends. CDR3 in DNA: TGTGCCAGCAGCGTAGCAGGGGTTGGGGCCAACGTCCTGACTTTC. Its translation: CASSVAGVGANVLTF.

Judged by abundance, this clonotype is medium-sized. The chain couples TRBV9 to TRBJ1-1, with 8 positions matching TRBD1. This CDR3 spans 15 amino acids. The germline V gene has CDR1 SGDLS and CDR2 YYNGEE. V gave up 4 bases and J gave up 1 base; unmatched junction bases: 6. The CDR3 sequence: CASSPRTGRNTEAFF. CDR3 bases: TGTGCCAGCAGCCCCCGGACAGGGAGGAACACTGAAGCTTTCTTT. Variable domain in full (rest from reference TRBV9 and TRBJ1-1): DSGVTQTPKHLITATGQRVTLRCSPRSGDLSVYWYQQSLDQGLQFLIQYYNGEERAKGNILERFSAQQFPDLHSELNLSSLELGDSALYFCASSPRTGRNTEAFFGQGTRLTVV.

The sample holds many counts of this clonotype. The chain employs TRBV9 and TRBJ2-2; 8 nucleotides line up with TRBD1. After removal of 3 bases from V and 0 bases from J, the junction contained 4 bases not matched to a gene. This CDR3 has 16 residues. The germline V gene encodes CDR1 SGDLS and CDR2 YYNGEE. The CDR3 loop is CASSARTGSNTGELFF. The CDR3 region has the DNA TGTGCCAGCAGCGCGAGGACAGGGTCGAACACCGGGGAGCTGTTTTTT.

This clonotype was seen many times. The genes are TRBV9 and TRBJ2-3, with 8 nucleotides matching TRBD1. The CDR3 loop spans 17 amino acids. CDR1 is SGDLS, CDR2 YYNGEE, per germline. Unmatched junction bases numbered 13, after V lost 4 bases and J lost 3 bases. In DNA form, the CDR3 reads TGTGCCAGCAGCATCCAGCCGGGACAGGTAGGGACAGATACGCAGTATTTT. Translating it yields CASSIQPGQVGTDTQYF.

This clonotype is categorized as medium-sized. The DNA of the CDR3 is TGTGCCAGCAGCGTAGGTACAGGGGGCCGTAATGAGCAGTTCTTC. As protein: CASSVGTGGRNEQFF. This chain joins TRBV9 and TRBJ2-1, with TRBD1 identical over 9 bases. Trimming removed 0 bases from V and 7 bases from J; junction bases left unmatched: 5. Germline assignment: CDR1 SGDLS and CDR2 YYNGEE. The length of the CDR3 is 15 residues.

This clonotype occurred many times. The gene calls are TRBV9 and TRBJ2-1; D tentatively fits TRBD1 or TRBD2 (5 bases each). Germline loops: CDR1 SGDLS, CDR2 YYNGEE. This CDR3 comprises 13 residues. Trimming stripped 5 bases from V and 2 bases from J, with 8 bases between. The CDR3 loop reads CASSEGPYNEQFF. As DNA, the CDR3 is TGTGCCAGCAGTGAGGGGCCCTACAATGAGCAGTTCTTC.

This clonotype was detected ten times or more. The chain links TRBV9 to TRBJ2-7; unclear D gene. Germline V lookup: CDR1 SGDLS, CDR2 YYNGEE. The CDR3 covers 11 residues. Trimming took off 3 bases at V and 5 bases at J, with 6 bases between the two ends. CDR3 in DNA: TGTGCCAGCAGCGGAGGCGACGAGCAGTACTTC. This gives the protein CASSGGDEQYF. The full variable domain, completed using reference TRBV9 and TRBJ2-7, is DSGVTQTPKHLITATGQRVTLRCSPRSGDLSVYWYQQSLDQGLQFLIQYYNGEERAKGNILERFSAQQFPDLHSELNLSSLELGDSALYFCASSGGDEQYFGPGTRLTVT.

This clonotype was detected ten times or more. The J gene is TRBJ1-4, the V gene TRBV9; D is possibly TRBD1 (6 bases). Germline V gene sequence: CDR1 SGDLS, CDR2 YYNGEE. The CDR3 is 15 amino acids. V gave up 0 bases and J gave up 8 bases, with 14 bases separating them. The CDR3 sequence is CASSVDGGLQEKLFF. In DNA form, the CDR3 reads TGTGCCAGCAGCGTAGATGGGGGGCTGCAGGAAAAACTGTTTTTT.

Sample share makes this clonotype medium-sized. The chain carries TRBV9 and TRBJ2-2, with D unclear. V gave up 0 bases and J gave up 7 bases, with 4 bases separating them. Germline V gene sequence: CDR1 SGDLS, CDR2 YYNGEE. The CDR3 sequence is 12 residues long. CDR3 nucleotide sequence: TGTGCCAGCAGCGTAGCCGACGGGGAGCTGTTTTTT. Its protein product is CASSVADGELFF. Combining the CDR3 with reference TRBV9 and TRBJ2-2 gives the whole variable domain DSGVTQTPKHLITATGQRVTLRCSPRSGDLSVYWYQQSLDQGLQFLIQYYNGEERAKGNILERFSAQQFPDLHSELNLSSLELGDSALYFCASSVADGELFFGEGSRLTVL.

This clonotype was counted ten times or more. The gene calls are TRBV9 and TRBJ2-6; 8 bases line up with TRBD1. With 3 bases clipped from V and 2 bases from J, the junction kept 13 bases outside the gene matches. CDR3 size: 19 residues. CDR1 and CDR2 (germline): SGDLS, YYNGEE. The CDR3 DNA is TGTGCCAGCAGCGGCCGGGACAGGAGACCTTACGCTGGGGCCAACGTCCTGACTTTC. It yields the protein CASSGRDRRPYAGANVLTF.